The clone carrying this TCR beta chain showed up many times. Its specificity is not known. The sample belongs to a study of T cells after yellow fever vaccination. The V end lost 5 bases, the J end lost 13 bases, and 18 bases lay between the germline ends. The CDR3 runs 12 residues. Germline lookup yields CDR1 SGHNT and CDR2 YENEEA. The TCR cDNA carried a universal primer site and UMIs from 5'RACE template switching. TCRdb reanalysed the 5' RACE reads using MiXCR and keeps one entry per CDR3 protein. The sample gives a few hundred thousand distinct CDR3 sequences, roughly 3% of which show up once; around 3.3% is in the top ten. Study results and limitations: Although most clonotypes did not, a small share appeared in both CD4 and CD8 compartments. The booster response re-showed most primary clones: 96% CD4, approximately 90% CD8.

This rearrangement joins TRBV11-3 to TRBJ2-7, with a tentative D call TRBD2 (5 bases). This receptor was taken from a man aged 18 to 29 who received the YFV17D yellow fever vaccine. The sequenced sample was CD4+ T cells sorted from PBMCs, obtained 10 days after the yellow fever booster vaccination. The CDR3: CASSPYGGALYF. The CDR3 bases are TGTGCCAGCAGCCCCTACGGAGGCGCGTTATACTTC.